Reported below is one T cell receptor (beta chain). The antigen remains undetermined. This sample is part of a study of graft-versus-host responses after intestinal transplantation. The trim removed 7 bases at V and 4 bases at J, leaving 6 bases unmatched. Looked up from germline, CDR1 is LNHDA and CDR2 is SQIVND (reference sequence). This CDR3 is 13 amino acids long. Method: immunoSEQ multiplex PCR; TCRdb's copy keeps in-frame clones and lacks some. The table records about 88,000 clones, about 95% of them present only once. The rearrangement links TRBV19 to TRBJ1-2, with 7 positions matching TRBD1. Sequenced here: unstimulated CD4+ T cells sorted from spleen or lymph node cells, sampled before transplant. This receptor was identified in a human donor who was the organ donor for an intestinal transplant. The CDR3 bases are TGTGCCAGTACTTTGACAGGGAGCTATGGCTACACCTTC. Protein product: CASTLTGSYGYTF.